This T cell receptor beta chain was identified during a study of blood T cell repertoires in COVID-19. The germline gives CDR1 PRHDT, CDR2 FYEKMQ (reference sequence). Between the trimmed V and J ends, which lost 5 bases and 4 bases, there was a span of 14 bases. The CDR3 has 14 residues. Sequencing was performed with immunoSEQ multiplex PCR; in TCRdb, only in-frame clones are kept and a portion is missing. Of around 62,000 clones in the sample, approximately 85% were seen once. This receptor was taken from a middle-aged man with acute or convalescent COVID-19. The gene calls are TRBV13 and TRBJ1-2; tentatively, D is TRBD1 (6 bases). The material sequenced was peripheral blood. In DNA, the CDR3 is TGTGCCAGCAGCCCGGCAGGGGAGAGCTATGGCTACACCTTC. It translates to CASSPAGESYGYTF.